These 17 T cell receptor beta chains came from one sample sequenced in a study of cytomegalovirus exposure and HLA in healthy donors. PCR primers comprised 60 Vbeta and 13 Jbeta primers. The data were produced by immunoSEQ multiplex PCR, yet TCRdb's version contains in-frame clones alone and is incomplete. Altogether some 140,000 clones are present, 70% to 80% being singletons, with the ten largest covering approximately 7.7%. Sample: PBMCs. These receptors all stem from a man younger than 40 in good health and CMV-seropositive.

A few counts support this clone. This chain links TRBV7-3 with TRBJ2-3; a weak D match, TRBD2 (5 bases). Germline V CDR1 and CDR2: SGHTA, FQGTGA. Between the trimmed V and J ends, which lost 2 bases and 5 bases, there was a span of 14 bases. The CDR3 loop spans 15 amino acids. CDR3 coding DNA: TGTGCCAGCAGCTTACGCGGGTGGGAAGGAGATACGCAGTATTTT. Translated: CASSLRGWEGDTQYF.

This clone was detected once. V and J are TRBV7-2 and TRBJ2-7, with 9 positions matching TRBD1. The CDR3 has 14 residues. Germline V gene sequence: CDR1 SGHTA, CDR2 FQGNSA. The V gene end was trimmed by 5 bases and the J gene end by 4 bases; junction bases not matched to a gene: 6. The CDR3 reads CASSPYRGPYEQYF. DNA for the CDR3: TGTGCCAGCAGCCCCTACAGGGGGCCGTACGAGCAGTACTTC.

The chain carries TRBV28 and TRBJ2-1; perhaps TRBD1 as D (5 bases). Germline CDR1 reads MDHEN; CDR2 reads SYDVKM. The CDR3 consists of 14 residues. V dropped 10 bases and J dropped 0 bases, with 13 bases sitting between them. CDR3: CATAGHPSYNEQFF. For the CDR3, the DNA is TGTGCCACCGCTGGACATCCCTCCTACAATGAGCAGTTCTTC.

The chain is built from TRBV2 and TRBJ2-5; 7 bases match TRBD2. The CDR3 is 14 amino acids. Germline-derived CDR1 and CDR2 are SNHLY and FYNNEI. V trimming: 7 bases; J trimming: 4 bases; junction bases outside the gene matches: 9. The CDR3 reads CASTDGGWAETQYF. In DNA, the CDR3 is TGTGCCAGCACCGACGGGGGGTGGGCAGAGACCCAGTACTTC.

V gene TRBV6-6 combines with J gene TRBJ1-2; 11 bases match TRBD1. CDR3 length: 14 residues. In germline, CDR1 is MNHNY, CDR2 SVGAGI (reference sequence). The junction had 9 bases not matched to a gene; V was cut back by 7 bases and J by 8 bases. The CDR3 loop reads CASKQGDRGRGYTF. CDR3 in DNA: TGTGCCAGCAAGCAGGGGGACAGGGGGAGGGGCTACACCTTC.

This rearrangement joins TRBV7-8 to TRBJ2-1; 9 bases are a match to TRBD1. Trimming cost V 5 bases and J 1 base; bases outside gene matches: 6. CDR1 is SGHVS, CDR2 FQNEAQ, per germline. The CDR3 covers 16 residues. CDR3 residues: CASSRTGGASYNEQFF. The CDR3 DNA follows: TGTGCCAGCAGCCGAACAGGGGGCGCATCCTACAATGAGCAGTTCTTC.

V usage is TRBV29-1 and J usage is TRBJ2-3, with D possibly matching TRBD2 (5 bases). With 4 bases removed from V and 4 bases from J, the gap between germline ends came to 18 bases. From germline, CDR1 is SQVTM and CDR2 ANQGSEA. CDR3 length: 15 residues. CDR3 protein: CSVVGYWRAPDTQYF. The CDR3 nucleotides read TGCAGCGTTGTTGGGTACTGGCGGGCTCCAGATACGCAGTATTTT.

The V and J genes are TRBV6-6 and TRBJ2-5, with 9 bases fitting TRBD1. The CDR3 is 15 residues long. Germline V gives CDR1 MNHNY, CDR2 SVGAGI (reference sequence). With V trimmed by 7 bases and J by 4 bases, 10 bases remained unmatched. CDR3 amino acids: CASTYRQGVGETQYF. In nucleotides, the CDR3 is TGTGCCAGCACCTATCGACAGGGGGTAGGAGAGACCCAGTACTTC.

This clone has just one count. The V and J genes are TRBV5-1 and TRBJ1-1; 8 bases match TRBD1. The CDR3 covers 14 residues. With 4 bases clipped from V and 4 bases from J, the junction kept 6 bases outside the gene matches. From germline, CDR1 is SGHRS and CDR2 YFSETQ. CDR3 in amino acids: CASSISGGSTEAFF. The DNA of the CDR3 is TGCGCCAGCAGCATCTCAGGGGGCAGCACTGAAGCTTTCTTT.

The rearrangement joins TRBV11-2 to TRBJ2-1; 8 nucleotides align to TRBD2. The V and J ends lost 6 bases and 1 base, in that order; junction bases with no gene match: 11. The CDR3 totals 17 residues. Germline V gene lookup returns CDR1 SGHAT and CDR2 FQNNGV. CDR3 sequence: CASSSGLSGGSYNEQFF. In nucleotides, the CDR3 is TGTGCCAGCAGTTCTGGACTATCGGGGGGGTCCTACAATGAGCAGTTCTTC.

This clone has a single count. This chain joins TRBV7-2 and TRBJ1-2, with TRBD1 as a possible D gene (5 bases). Germline assignment: CDR1 SGHTA and CDR2 FQGNSA. Deletions cut 5 bases from V and 8 bases from J, with 21 bases between. This CDR3 contains 15 residues. The CDR3 nucleotides are TGTGCCAGCAGCACCCGTGTCGGGGGAACGGAGGGCTACACCTTC. Amino acid sequence: CASSTRVGGTEGYTF.

J is TRBJ2-1 and V is TRBV7-3, with 8 bases that match TRBD2. J was trimmed by 10 bases and V by 5 bases; bases with no gene match: 10. The CDR3 loop spans 14 amino acids. Germline CDR1 reads SGHTA; CDR2 reads FQGTGA. In nucleotides, the CDR3 is TGTGCCAGCAGCCCGGGACTAGTGCCGTCGGAGCAGTTCTTC. This encodes CASSPGLVPSEQFF.

The rearrangement links TRBV9 to TRBJ1-4; D call uncertain. CDR3 length equals 14 residues. The V gene lost 1 base and the J gene lost 5 bases, with 9 bases spanning the gap. Germline CDR1 SGDLS, CDR2 YYNGEE. The DNA for the CDR3 is TGTGCCAGCAGCGTAAATCAGATAAATGAAAAACTGTTTTTT. Translation gives CASSVNQINEKLFF.

V gene TRBV27 combines with J gene TRBJ1-6; TRBD1 matches at 10 bases. The CDR3 has 17 amino acids. Germline trimming cut 5 bases from V and 7 bases from J; bases unmatched to any gene: 11. CDR1 is MNHEY and CDR2 is SMNVEV in the germline V gene (reference sequence). CDR3 sequence reads: CASSSSGTGVGNSPLHF. The DNA of the CDR3 is TGTGCCAGCAGTAGCTCCGGGACAGGGGTTGGCAATTCACCCCTCCACTTT.

This CDR3 is CASSFDGGMNTGELFF. CDR3 DNA sequence: TGCGCCAGCAGCTTTGACGGAGGGATGAACACCGGGGAGCTGTTTTTT. The chain combines TRBV5-1 with TRBJ2-2; possibly TRBD2 for D (6 bases). CDR1 is SGHRS, CDR2 YFSETQ, per germline. This CDR3 is 16 amino acids long. V dropped 2 bases and J dropped 1 base, with 12 bases sitting between them. The full variable domain, its missing parts supplied by reference TRBV5-1 and TRBJ2-2, is KAGVTQTPRYLIKTRGQQVTLSCSPISGHRSVSWYQQTPGQGLQFLFEYFSETQRNKGNFPGRFSGRQFSNSRSEMNVSTLELGDSALYLCASSFDGGMNTGELFFGEGSRLTVL.

The rearrangement uses TRBV7-2 and TRBJ1-1; 8 positions agree with TRBD1. The V gene end was trimmed by 1 base and the J gene end by 5 bases; junction bases not matched to a gene: 6. The CDR3 sequence is 15 residues long. Germline V lookup: CDR1 SGHTA, CDR2 FQGNSA. CDR3 in amino acids: CASSLDPGGMTEAFF. Written as DNA, the CDR3 is TGTGCCAGCAGCTTAGATCCAGGGGGCATGACTGAAGCTTTCTTT.

The chain couples TRBV28 to TRBJ2-7; possible D gene TRBD2, 5 bases. Deletions cut 8 bases from V and 2 bases from J, with 22 bases between. The CDR3 has 16 amino acids. Per the germline V gene, CDR1 is MDHEN and CDR2 is SYDVKM. As DNA, the CDR3 is TGTGCCAGCGACACTGAGGGCAAGAGGCTGACCTACGAGCAGTACTTC. Its translation: CASDTEGKRLTYEQYF.